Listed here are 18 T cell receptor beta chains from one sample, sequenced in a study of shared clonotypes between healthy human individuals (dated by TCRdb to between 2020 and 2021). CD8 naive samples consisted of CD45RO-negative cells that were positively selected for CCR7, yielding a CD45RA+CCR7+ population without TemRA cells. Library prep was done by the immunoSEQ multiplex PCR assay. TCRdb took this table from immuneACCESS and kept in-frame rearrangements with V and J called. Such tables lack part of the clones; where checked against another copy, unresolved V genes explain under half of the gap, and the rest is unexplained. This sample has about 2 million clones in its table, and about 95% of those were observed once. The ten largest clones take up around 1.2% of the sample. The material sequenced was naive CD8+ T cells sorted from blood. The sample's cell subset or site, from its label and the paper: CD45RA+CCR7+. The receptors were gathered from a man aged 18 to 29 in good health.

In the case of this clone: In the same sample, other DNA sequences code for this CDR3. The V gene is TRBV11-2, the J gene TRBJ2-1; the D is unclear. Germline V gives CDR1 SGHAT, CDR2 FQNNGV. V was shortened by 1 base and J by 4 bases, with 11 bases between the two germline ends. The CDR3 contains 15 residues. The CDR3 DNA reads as TGTGCCAGCAGCTTAGGGGAAGGGTCTTACAATGAGCAGTTCTTC. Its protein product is CASSLGEGSYNEQFF.

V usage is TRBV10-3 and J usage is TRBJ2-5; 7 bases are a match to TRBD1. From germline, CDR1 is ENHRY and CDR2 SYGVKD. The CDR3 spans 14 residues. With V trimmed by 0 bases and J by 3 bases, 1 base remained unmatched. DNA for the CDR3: TGTGCCATCAGTGAGTCAACAGGGGAAGAGACCCAGTACTTC. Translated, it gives CAISESTGEETQYF.

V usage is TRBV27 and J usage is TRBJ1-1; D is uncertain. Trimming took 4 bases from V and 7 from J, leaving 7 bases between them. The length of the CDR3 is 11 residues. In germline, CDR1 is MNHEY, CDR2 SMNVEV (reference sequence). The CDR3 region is CASSSTHEAFF. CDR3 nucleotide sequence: TGTGCCAGCAGTTCGACCCATGAAGCTTTCTTT.

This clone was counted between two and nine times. The CDR3 DNA reads TGTGCCAGCAGTGATTACCGTTCACCCCTCCACTTT. It is translated as CASSDYRSPLHF. The V and J genes are TRBV6-4 and TRBJ1-6, with D unclear. The CDR3 consists of 12 residues. In germline, CDR1 is MRHNA, CDR2 SNTAGT. V was cut by 3 bases and J by 9 bases, with 6 bases left in between.

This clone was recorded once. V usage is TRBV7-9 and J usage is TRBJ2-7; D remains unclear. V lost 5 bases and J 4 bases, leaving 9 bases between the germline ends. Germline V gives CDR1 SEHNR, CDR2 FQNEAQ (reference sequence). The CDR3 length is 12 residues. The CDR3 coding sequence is TGTGCCAGCAGCCCAGATGTGTACGAGCAGTACTTC. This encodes CASSPDVYEQYF.

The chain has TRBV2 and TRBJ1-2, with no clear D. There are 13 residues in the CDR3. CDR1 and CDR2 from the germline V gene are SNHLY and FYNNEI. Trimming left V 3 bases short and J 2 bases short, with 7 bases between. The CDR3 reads CASSDLGNYGYTF. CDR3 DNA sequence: TGTGCCAGCAGTGACTTAGGGAACTATGGCTACACCTTC. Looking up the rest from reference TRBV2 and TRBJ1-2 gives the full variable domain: EPEVTQTPSHQVTQMGQEVILRCVPISNHLYFYWYRQILGQKVEFLVSFYNNEISEKSEIFDDQFSVERPDGSNFTLKIRSTKLEDSAMYFCASSDLGNYGYTFGSGTRLTVV.

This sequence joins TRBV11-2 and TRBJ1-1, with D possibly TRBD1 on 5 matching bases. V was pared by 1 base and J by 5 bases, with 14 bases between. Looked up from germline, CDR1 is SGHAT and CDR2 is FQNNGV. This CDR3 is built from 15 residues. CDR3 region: CASSLVLGGGTEAFF. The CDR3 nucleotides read TGTGCCAGCAGCTTAGTTTTGGGGGGTGGAACTGAAGCTTTCTTT. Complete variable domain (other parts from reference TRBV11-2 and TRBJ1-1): EAGVAQSPRYKIIEKRQSVAFWCNPISGHATLYWYQQILGQGPKLLIQFQNNGVVDDSQLPKDRFSAERLKGVDSTLKIQPAKLEDSAVYLCASSLVLGGGTEAFFGQGTRLTVV.

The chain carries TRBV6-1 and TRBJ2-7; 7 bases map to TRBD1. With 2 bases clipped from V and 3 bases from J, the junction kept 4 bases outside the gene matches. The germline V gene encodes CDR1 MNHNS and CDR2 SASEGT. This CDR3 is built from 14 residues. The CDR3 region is CASSENRGFYEQYF. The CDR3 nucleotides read TGTGCCAGCAGTGAAAACAGGGGTTTCTACGAGCAGTACTTC.

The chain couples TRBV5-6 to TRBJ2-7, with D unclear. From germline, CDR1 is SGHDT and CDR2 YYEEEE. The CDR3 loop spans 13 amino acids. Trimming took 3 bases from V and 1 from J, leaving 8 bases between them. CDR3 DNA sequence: TGTGCCAGCAGCTATGGGGATTCCTACGAGCAGTACTTC. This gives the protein CASSYGDSYEQYF. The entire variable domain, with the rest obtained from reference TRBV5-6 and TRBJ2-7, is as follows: DAGVTQSPTHLIKTRGQQVTLRCSPKSGHDTVSWYQQALGQGPQFIFQYYEEEERQRGNFPDRFSGHQFPNYSSELNVNALLLGDSALYLCASSYGDSYEQYFGPGTRLTVT.

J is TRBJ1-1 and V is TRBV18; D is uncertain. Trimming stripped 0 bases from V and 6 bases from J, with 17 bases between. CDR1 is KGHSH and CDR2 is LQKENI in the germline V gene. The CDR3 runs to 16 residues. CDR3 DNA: TGTGCCAGCTCACCACCAGGGTCGGAGGTTTTCTCTGAAGCTTTCTTT. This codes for CASSPPGSEVFSEAFF.

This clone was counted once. The CDR3: CSAETANSYEQYF. The CDR3 coding sequence is TGCAGCGCCGAGACAGCCAACTCCTACGAGCAGTACTTC. The rearrangement joins TRBV29-1 to TRBJ2-7, with D tentatively TRBD1 (5 bases). The germline CDR1 and CDR2 sequences are SQVTM and ANQGSEA. The CDR3 totals 13 residues. Trimming removed 7 bases at V and 0 bases at J, with 13 bases between.

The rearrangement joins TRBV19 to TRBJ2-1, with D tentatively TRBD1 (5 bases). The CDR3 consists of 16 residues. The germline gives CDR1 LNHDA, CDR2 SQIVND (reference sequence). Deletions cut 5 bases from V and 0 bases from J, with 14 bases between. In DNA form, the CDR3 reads TGTGCCAGTAGTCCCGGACAACCAGGCTCCTACAATGAGCAGTTCTTC. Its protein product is CASSPGQPGSYNEQFF.

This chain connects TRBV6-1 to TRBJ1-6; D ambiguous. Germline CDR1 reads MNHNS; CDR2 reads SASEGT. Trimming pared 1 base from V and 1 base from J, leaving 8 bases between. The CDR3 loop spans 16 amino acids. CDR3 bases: TGTGCCAGCAGTGAAGAGGTGGGATCCTATAATTCACCCCTCCACTTT. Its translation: CASSEEVGSYNSPLHF.

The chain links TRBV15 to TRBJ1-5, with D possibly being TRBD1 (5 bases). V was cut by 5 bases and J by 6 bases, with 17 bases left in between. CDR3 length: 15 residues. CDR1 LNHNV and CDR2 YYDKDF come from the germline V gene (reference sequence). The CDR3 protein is CATSGGALGGQPQHF. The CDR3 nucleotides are TGTGCCACCAGCGGCGGGGCCCTGGGTGGTCAGCCCCAGCATTTT.

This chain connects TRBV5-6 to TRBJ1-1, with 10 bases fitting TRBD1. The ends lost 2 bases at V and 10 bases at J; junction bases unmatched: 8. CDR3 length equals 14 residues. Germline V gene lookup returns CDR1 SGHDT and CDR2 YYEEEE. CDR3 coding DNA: TGTGCCAGCAGCTTTGGGACAGGGGTGACGGGAGCTTTCTTT. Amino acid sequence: CASSFGTGVTGAFF. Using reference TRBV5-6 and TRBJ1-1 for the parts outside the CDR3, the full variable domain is DAGVTQSPTHLIKTRGQQVTLRCSPKSGHDTVSWYQQALGQGPQFIFQYYEEEERQRGNFPDRFSGHQFPNYSSELNVNALLLGDSALYLCASSFGTGVTGAFFGQGTRLTVV.

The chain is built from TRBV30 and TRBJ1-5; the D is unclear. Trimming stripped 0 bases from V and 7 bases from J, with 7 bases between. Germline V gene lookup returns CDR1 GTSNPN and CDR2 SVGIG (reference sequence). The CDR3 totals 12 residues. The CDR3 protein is CAWSVPQQPQHF. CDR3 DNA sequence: TGTGCCTGGAGTGTACCCCAACAGCCCCAGCATTTT.

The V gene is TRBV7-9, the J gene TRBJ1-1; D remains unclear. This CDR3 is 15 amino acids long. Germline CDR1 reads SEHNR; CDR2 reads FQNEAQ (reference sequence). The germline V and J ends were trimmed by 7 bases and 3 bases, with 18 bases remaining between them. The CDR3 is CASILNSGKDTEAFF. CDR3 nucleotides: TGTGCCAGCATCCTAAACTCGGGGAAGGACACTGAAGCTTTCTTT.

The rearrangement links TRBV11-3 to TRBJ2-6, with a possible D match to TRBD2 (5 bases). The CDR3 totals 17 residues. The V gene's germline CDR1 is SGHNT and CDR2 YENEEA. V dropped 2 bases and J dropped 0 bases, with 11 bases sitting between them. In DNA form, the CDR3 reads TGTGCCAGCAGCTTAACCACGGGGAGCTCTGGGGCCAACGTCCTGACTTTC. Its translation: CASSLTTGSSGANVLTF.